This TCR beta chain was sequenced in a study of blood T cell repertoires in COVID-19. As for the study in general: Some COVID-19 samples were acute and others convalescent; all came from the United States, Italy and Spain. Sample material is recorded as cDNA or gDNA derived from T cells, B-cell-depleted T cells, or PBMCs.

The V segment lost 1 base and the J segment 2 bases; nucleotides outside the gene matches: 5. In germline, CDR1 is SGHVS, CDR2 FNYEAQ. CDR3 length: 17 amino acids. Authors' data handling: Amplification from reference gene primers served as the basis for estimated nucleated cell counts. TCRdb's table, derived via immunoSEQ multiplex PCR, lists solely in-frame clones and lacks some. V and J calls and clone size are copied from that table; D and trimming were computed from the DNA. This table has approximately 13,000 clones, roughly 82% appearing once. The sequenced sample consisted of peripheral blood. This chain connects TRBV7-6 to TRBJ1-3, with 10 positions matching TRBD1. This TCR derives from a woman aged 50 to 60 with active or convalescent COVID-19. CDR3 residues: CASSLEPGQGPGNTIYF. CDR3 coding DNA: TGTGCCAGCAGCTTAGAACCGGGACAGGGGCCTGGAAACACCATATATTTT.